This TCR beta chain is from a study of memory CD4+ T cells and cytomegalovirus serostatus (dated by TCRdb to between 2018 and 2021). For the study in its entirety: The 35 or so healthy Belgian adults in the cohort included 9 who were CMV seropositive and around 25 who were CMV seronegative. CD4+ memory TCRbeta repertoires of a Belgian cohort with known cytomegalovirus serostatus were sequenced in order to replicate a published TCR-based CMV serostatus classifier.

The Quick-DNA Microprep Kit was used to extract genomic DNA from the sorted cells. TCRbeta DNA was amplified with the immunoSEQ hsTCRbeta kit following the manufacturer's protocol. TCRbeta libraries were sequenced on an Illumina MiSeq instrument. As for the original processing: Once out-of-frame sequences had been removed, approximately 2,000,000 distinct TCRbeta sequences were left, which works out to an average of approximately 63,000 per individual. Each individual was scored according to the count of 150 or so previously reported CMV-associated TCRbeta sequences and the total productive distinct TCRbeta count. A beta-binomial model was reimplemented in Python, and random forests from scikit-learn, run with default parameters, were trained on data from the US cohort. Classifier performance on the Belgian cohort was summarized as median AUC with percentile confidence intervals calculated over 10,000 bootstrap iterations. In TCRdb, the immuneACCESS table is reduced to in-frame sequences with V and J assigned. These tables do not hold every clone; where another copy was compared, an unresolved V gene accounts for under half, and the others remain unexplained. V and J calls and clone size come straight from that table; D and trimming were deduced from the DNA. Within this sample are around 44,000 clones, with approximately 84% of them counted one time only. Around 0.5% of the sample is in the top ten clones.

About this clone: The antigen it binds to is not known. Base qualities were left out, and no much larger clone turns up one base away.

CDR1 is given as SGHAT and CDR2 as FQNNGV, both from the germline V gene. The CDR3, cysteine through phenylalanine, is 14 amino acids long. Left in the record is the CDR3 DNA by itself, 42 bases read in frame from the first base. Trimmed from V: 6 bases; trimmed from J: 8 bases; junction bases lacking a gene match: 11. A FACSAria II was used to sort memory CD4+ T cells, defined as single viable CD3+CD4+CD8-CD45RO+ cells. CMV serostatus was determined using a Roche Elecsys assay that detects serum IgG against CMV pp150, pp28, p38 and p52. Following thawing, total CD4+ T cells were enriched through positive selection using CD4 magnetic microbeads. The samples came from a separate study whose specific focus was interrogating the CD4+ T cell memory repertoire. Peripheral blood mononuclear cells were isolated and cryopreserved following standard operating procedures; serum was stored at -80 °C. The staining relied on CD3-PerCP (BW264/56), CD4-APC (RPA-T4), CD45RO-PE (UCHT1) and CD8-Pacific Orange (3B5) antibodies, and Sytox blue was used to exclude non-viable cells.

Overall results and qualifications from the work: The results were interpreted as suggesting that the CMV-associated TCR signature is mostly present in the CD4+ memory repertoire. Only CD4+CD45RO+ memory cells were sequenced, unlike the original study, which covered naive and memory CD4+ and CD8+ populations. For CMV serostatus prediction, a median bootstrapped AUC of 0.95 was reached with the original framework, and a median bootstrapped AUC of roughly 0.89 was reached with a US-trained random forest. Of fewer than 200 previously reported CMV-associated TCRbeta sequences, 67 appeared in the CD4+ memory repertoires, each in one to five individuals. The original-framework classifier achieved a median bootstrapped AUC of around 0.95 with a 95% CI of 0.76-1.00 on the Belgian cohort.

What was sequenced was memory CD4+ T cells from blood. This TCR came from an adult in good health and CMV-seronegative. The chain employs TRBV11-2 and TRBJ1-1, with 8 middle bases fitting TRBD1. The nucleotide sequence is TGTGCCAGCAGTCCGGACAGGGTTACGTCGGAAGCTTTCTTT. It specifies CASSPDRVTSEAFF.